The rows below give T cell receptor beta chains drawn from one sample of a study of T cell responses to AZD1222 COVID-19 vaccine. Produced via immunoSEQ multiplex PCR; TCRdb's table is partial and in-frame only. The sample holds roughly 140,000 clones, around 90% seen once. The input for sequencing was peripheral blood, taken 28 days after the second AZD1222 dose. The receptors here all came from an adult who received the AZD1222 COVID-19 vaccine. Each CDR3 is given with its conserved first and last residue. Each record gives: clone size, J gene, V gene, D gene, CDR3 length, CDR3 protein, CDR3 DNA. A D gene is named only where the DNA matches it firmly. A clone size is listed for some rows: how often the clone was seen (once, few, many), or a class if it is expanded.

>-|TRBJ1-2|TRBV5-1|TRBD1|14
CASSLALTGDGYTF
TGCGCCAGCAGCTTGGCCCTGACAGGGGATGGCTACACCTTC
>-|TRBJ1-5|TRBV2|-|15
CASRARGYSNQPQHF
TGTGCCAGCAGAGCCAGGGGCTATAGCAATCAGCCCCAGCATTTT
>few|TRBJ2-2|TRBV27|TRBD1|14
CATRGGQLTGELFF
TGTGCCACCCGAGGGGGACAGCTCACCGGGGAGCTGTTTTTT
>once|TRBJ1-4|TRBV6-5|TRBD1|12
CASSWTGEKLFF
TGTGCCAGCAGCTGGACAGGGGAAAAACTGTTTTTT
>-|TRBJ2-7|TRBV18|TRBD2|15
CASSLPLAGAYEQYF
TGTGCCAGCTCACTCCCACTAGCGGGAGCCTACGAGCAGTACTTC
>-|TRBJ2-3|TRBV18|-|11
CASSPEDTQYF
TGTGCCAGCTCACCGGAAGATACGCAGTATTTT
>-|TRBJ2-7|TRBV7-9|-|13
CASSALGSYEQYF
TGTGCCAGCAGTGCCCTGGGCTCCTACGAGCAGTACTTC
>-|TRBJ1-1|TRBV7-9|-|12
CASSARTTEAFF
TGTGCCAGCAGCGCAAGGACCACTGAAGCTTTCTTT
>-|TRBJ1-1|TRBV11-2|-|12
CASSLVQDEAFF
TGTGCCAGCAGCTTAGTTCAGGATGAAGCTTTCTTT
>-|TRBJ2-7|TRBV11-2|TRBD1|15
CASSSDRVNLYEQYF
TGTGCCAGCAGCTCGGACAGGGTGAATCTCTACGAGCAGTACTTC
>-|TRBJ2-3|TRBV7-2|TRBD2|17
CASSLLRLAGSTDTQYF
TGTGCCAGCAGCTTATTACGGCTAGCGGGAAGCACAGATACGCAGTATTTT
>-|TRBJ1-2|TRBV19|-|16
CASSTTYGRGRGGYTF
TGTGCCAGTAGTACTACCTATGGACGGGGGCGGGGCGGCTACACCTTC
>-|TRBJ2-1|TRBV20-1|-|12
CSASPSYNEQFF
TGCAGTGCTAGTCCGTCCTACAATGAGCAGTTCTTC
>-|TRBJ2-7|TRBV5-1|-|16
CASSLGTSSVIYEQYF
TGCGCCAGCAGCTTGGGTACTAGCTCCGTAATCTACGAGCAGTACTTC
>-|TRBJ1-3|TRBV5-1|-|14
CASSSEAGTNTIYF
TGCGCCAGCAGTTCAGAGGCGGGAACAAACACCATATATTTT
>-|TRBJ1-2|TRBV9|-|13
CASSVAGDYGYTF
TGTGCCAGCAGCGTAGCTGGGGATTATGGCTACACCTTC
>-|TRBJ2-1|TRBV6-2/TRBV6-3|-|13
CASSTNTYNEQFF
TGTGCCAGCAGCACTAATACGTACAATGAGCAGTTCTTC
>-|TRBJ1-1|TRBV28|TRBD1|14
CASSSGQVDTEAFF
TGTGCCAGCAGCTCCGGACAGGTTGACACTGAAGCTTTCTTT
>-|TRBJ2-1|TRBV7-9|TRBD2|15
CASILGREDYNEQFF
TGTGCCAGCATACTCGGGCGGGAGGACTACAATGAGCAGTTCTTC
>-|TRBJ2-7|TRBV30|TRBD1|13
CAWSVWTGFEQYF
TGTGCCTGGAGTGTCTGGACAGGGTTCGAGCAGTACTTC
>-|TRBJ2-7|TRBV2|-|15
CASSERKAGPYEQYF
TGTGCCAGCAGTGAACGAAAGGCAGGACCTTACGAGCAGTACTTC
>-|TRBJ1-3|TRBV25-1|TRBD1|15
CASSATGGSGNTIYF
TGTGCCAGCAGTGCGACAGGGGGCAGCGGAAACACCATATATTTT
>-|TRBJ2-7|TRBV27|-|13
CASSFTNSYEQYF
TGTGCCAGCAGTTTCACCAATTCCTACGAGCAGTACTTC
>-|TRBJ2-7|TRBV27|TRBD1|15
CASSFSWTGGDEQYF
TGTGCCAGCAGTTTCTCGTGGACAGGGGGGGACGAGCAGTACTTC
>-|TRBJ1-4|TRBV28|TRBD1|16
CASSSYKGQGREKLFF
TGTGCCAGCAGTTCTTATAAGGGACAGGGTAGAGAAAAACTGTTTTTT
>once|TRBJ2-5|TRBV6-5|-|11
CASSYGDAQYF
TGTGCCAGCAGTTACGGGGATGCCCAGTACTTC
>-|TRBJ2-1|TRBV9|TRBD2|18
CASSEGLAGVLSYNEQFF
TGTGCCAGCAGCGAGGGACTAGCGGGAGTGCTCTCCTACAATGAGCAGTTCTTC
>-|TRBJ2-7|TRBV27|TRBD1|13
CASSFADRDEQYF
TGTGCCAGCAGTTTCGCCGACAGGGATGAGCAGTACTTC
>-|TRBJ2-7|TRBV10-3|TRBD2|13
CAISSGSSYEQYF
TGTGCCATCAGTAGCGGGAGCTCCTACGAGCAGTACTTC
>-|TRBJ1-5|TRBV19|TRBD1|14
CASSTGTGRTPQHF
TGTGCCAGTAGTACCGGGACAGGGAGAACCCCCCAGCATTTT
>-|TRBJ2-7|TRBV28|-|15
CASSLATSLRYEQYF
TGTGCCAGCAGTTTAGCCACCTCTCTCCGCTACGAGCAGTACTTC
>-|TRBJ1-1|TRBV19|TRBD1|14
CASSIAGTGTEAFF
TGTGCCAGTAGTATAGCCGGGACAGGGACTGAAGCTTTCTTT